This T cell receptor (beta chain) was sequenced for a study of blood T cell repertoires in COVID-19. Background on the study: COVID-19 samples from acute and convalescent phases originated in the United States, Italy and Spain. Sources were T cells, B-cell-depleted T cells, or PBMCs; the material itself was cDNA or gDNA.

The authors' processing: How many nucleated cells were present was estimated from reference gene primer amplification. Repertoires were generated with immunoSEQ multiplex PCR, while TCRdb's copy carries only in-frame clones and drops some. D and trimming were read from the DNA, whereas the V and J calls and clone size are those reported in that table. The sample yields 95,000 to 150,000 clones, approximately 83% seen once. V lost 5 bases and J lost 1, with 14 bases in between. This CDR3 region has 15 residues. CDR1 and CDR2 from the germline V gene are MNHEY and SVGAGI. The chain employs TRBV6-5 and TRBJ1-1; D gene unclear. Material: peripheral blood. The origin of this receptor is a woman over 75 with acute or convalescent COVID-19. CDR3 nucleotide sequence: TGTGCCAGCAGTATCCTCGGACTGGCGAACACTGAAGCTTTCTTT. Translated: CASSILGLANTEAFF.